The present T cell receptor beta chain was sequenced within a study of shared clonotypes between healthy human individuals. Germline loops: CDR1 MNHEY, CDR2 SMNVEV (reference sequence). V shed 7 bases and J 4 bases; nucleotides not matched to a gene: 10. The CDR3 totals 14 residues. Concerning this clone itself: The antigen is not known.

General study points: The study drew on few donors, limiting represented genetic and exposure-history diversity.

The assay used deep level. Libraries were prepared by immunoSEQ multiplex PCR; TCRdb keeps only in-frame clonotypes and omits some of them. The data show under 2,000,000 clones, roughly 95% seen once. CD45RO-negative CD8 cells positively selected for CCR7 made up the naive population, which excluded terminally differentiated effector memory CD45RA+ cells. Every one of the donors was a Caucasian adult that lived in Nashville, Tennessee. The chain recombines TRBV27 with TRBJ2-7; 7 bases match TRBD1. The receptor comes from a man between 18 and 29 years old in good health. The material sequenced was naive CD8+ T cells sorted from blood. Here the CDR3 reads CASKVPGQTYEQYF. The CDR3 bases are TGTGCCAGCAAAGTGCCGGGACAGACGTACGAGCAGTACTTC.